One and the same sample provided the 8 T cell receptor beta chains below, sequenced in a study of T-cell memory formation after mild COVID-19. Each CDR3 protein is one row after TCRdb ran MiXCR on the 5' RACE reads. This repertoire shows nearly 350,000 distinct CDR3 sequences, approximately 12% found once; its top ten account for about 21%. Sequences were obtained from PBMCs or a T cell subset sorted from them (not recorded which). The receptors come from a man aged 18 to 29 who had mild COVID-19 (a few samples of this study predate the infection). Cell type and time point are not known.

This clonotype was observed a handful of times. The CDR3 is CASSQRDNREQFF. The CDR3 region has the DNA TGCGCCAGCAGCCAGCGGGACAACCGGGAGCAGTTCTTC. The J gene is TRBJ2-1, the V gene TRBV4-1; the D gene could be TRBD1 or TRBD2 (6 bases each). The CDR3 runs 13 residues. Trimming removed 3 bases at V and 10 bases at J, with 13 bases between. The V gene's germline CDR1 is MGHRA and CDR2 YSYEKL.

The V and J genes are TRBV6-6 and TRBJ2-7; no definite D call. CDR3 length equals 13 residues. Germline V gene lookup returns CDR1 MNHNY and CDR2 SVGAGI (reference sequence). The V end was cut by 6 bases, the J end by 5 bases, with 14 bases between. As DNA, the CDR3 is TGTGCCAGCAGCTACGGACCAAAGGACGAGCAGTACTTC. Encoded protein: CASSYGPKDEQYF.

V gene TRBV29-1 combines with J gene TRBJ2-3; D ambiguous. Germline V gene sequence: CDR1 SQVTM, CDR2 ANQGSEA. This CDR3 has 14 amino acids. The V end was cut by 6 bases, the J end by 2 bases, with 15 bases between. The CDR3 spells CSVTHGRSTDTQYF. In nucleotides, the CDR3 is TGCAGCGTGACCCACGGACGGTCCACAGATACGCAGTATTTT.

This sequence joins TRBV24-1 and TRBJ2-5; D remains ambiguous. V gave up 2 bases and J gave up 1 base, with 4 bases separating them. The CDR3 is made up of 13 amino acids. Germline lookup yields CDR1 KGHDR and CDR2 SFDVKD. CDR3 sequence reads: CATSDSAQETQYF. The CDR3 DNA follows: TGTGCCACCAGTGATTCGGCCCAAGAGACCCAGTACTTC.

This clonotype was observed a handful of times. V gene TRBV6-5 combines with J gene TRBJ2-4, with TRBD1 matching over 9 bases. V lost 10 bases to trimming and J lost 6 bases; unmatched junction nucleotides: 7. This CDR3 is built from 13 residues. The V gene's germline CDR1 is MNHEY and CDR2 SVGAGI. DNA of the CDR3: TGTGCCACCCCGGACAGGGGAGGAAACATTCAGTACTTC. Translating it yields CATPDRGGNIQYF.

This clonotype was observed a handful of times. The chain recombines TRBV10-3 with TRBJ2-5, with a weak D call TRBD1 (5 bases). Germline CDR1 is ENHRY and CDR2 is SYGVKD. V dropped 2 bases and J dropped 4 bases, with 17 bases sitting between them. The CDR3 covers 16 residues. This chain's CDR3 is CAISERVGQGGETQYF. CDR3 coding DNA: TGTGCCATCAGTGAGAGGGTCGGGCAGGGTGGAGAGACCCAGTACTTC.

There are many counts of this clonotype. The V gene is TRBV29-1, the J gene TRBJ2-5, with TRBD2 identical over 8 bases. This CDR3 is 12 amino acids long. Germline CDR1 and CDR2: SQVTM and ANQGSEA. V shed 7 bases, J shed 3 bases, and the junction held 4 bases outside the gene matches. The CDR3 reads CSAGGAKETQYF. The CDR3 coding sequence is TGCAGCGCGGGGGGGGCGAAAGAGACCCAGTACTTC.

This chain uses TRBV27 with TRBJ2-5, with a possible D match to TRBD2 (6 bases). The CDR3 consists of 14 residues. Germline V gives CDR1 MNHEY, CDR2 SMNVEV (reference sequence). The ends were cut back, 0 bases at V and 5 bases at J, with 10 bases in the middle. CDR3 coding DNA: TGTGCCAGCAGTTTATCCGTGGCGGGGGAGACCCAGTACTTC. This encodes CASSLSVAGETQYF.